The rows below give T cell receptor beta chains drawn from one sample of a study of PD-1 blockade in classical Hodgkin lymphoma. TCRdb's table, derived via immunoSEQ multiplex PCR, lists solely in-frame clones and lacks some. The repertoire holds about 58,000 clones, with 88% as singletons. The sample in question was peripheral blood mononuclear cells (PBMCs), obtained before the second cycle of nivolumab. These TCRs come from a human donor with classical Hodgkin lymphoma. CDR3s include the opening cysteine and the closing phenylalanine or tryptophan. D genes are given only for firm matches. Clone size, where shown, is once, few, many, or a class for clones that have expanded.

J gene: TRBJ2-5; V gene: TRBV5-4; clone size: -; D gene: TRBD1; CDR3 protein: CASSLVSGTGQETQYF; CDR3 DNA: TGTGCCAGCAGCTTGGTTTCCGGGACAGGGCAAGAGACCCAGTACTTC
J gene: TRBJ2-3; V gene: TRBV9; clone size: -; D gene: TRBD2; CDR3 protein: CASSVMGLAGGTQYF; CDR3 DNA: TGTGCCAGCAGCGTTATGGGACTAGCGGGGGGTACGCAGTATTTT
J gene: TRBJ2-1; V gene: TRBV28; clone size: -; D gene: TRBD1; CDR3 protein: CASSLTNRGEQFF; CDR3 DNA: TGTGCCAGCAGTTTGACCAACAGGGGAGAGCAGTTCTTC
J gene: TRBJ1-3; V gene: TRBV5-1; clone size: -; D gene: -; CDR3 protein: CASSQGSSGNTIYF; CDR3 DNA: TGCGCCAGCAGCCAGGGAAGTTCGGGAAACACCATATATTTT
J gene: TRBJ2-4; V gene: TRBV9; clone size: -; D gene: TRBD2; CDR3 protein: CASSVLDVAGGPGNIQYF; CDR3 DNA: TGTGCCAGCAGCGTATTGGATGTAGCGGGGGGGCCGGGAAACATTCAGTACTTC
J gene: TRBJ1-2; V gene: TRBV18; clone size: -; D gene: -; CDR3 protein: CASSPGLNYGYTF; CDR3 DNA: TGTGCCAGCTCACCAGGCCTCAACTATGGCTACACCTTC
J gene: TRBJ2-2; V gene: TRBV10-1; clone size: -; D gene: -; CDR3 protein: CASSPNNKNTGELFF; CDR3 DNA: TGCGCCAGCAGCCCCAACAACAAGAACACCGGGGAGCTGTTTTTT
J gene: TRBJ2-7; V gene: TRBV15; clone size: -; D gene: -; CDR3 protein: CATSRGHSFNYEQYF; CDR3 DNA: TGTGCCACCAGCAGAGGACACTCCTTCAACTACGAGCAGTACTTC
J gene: TRBJ2-1; V gene: TRBV5-4; clone size: -; D gene: -; CDR3 protein: CASRFGVNSYNEQFF; CDR3 DNA: TGTGCCAGCCGATTTGGCGTGAACTCCTACAATGAGCAGTTCTTC
J gene: TRBJ1-4; V gene: TRBV30; clone size: few; D gene: -; CDR3 protein: CAWSVSLGRGLGSEKLFF; CDR3 DNA: TGTGCCTGGAGTGTGTCTCTGGGCAGGGGACTGGGTAGTGAAAAACTGTTTTTT
J gene: TRBJ2-5; V gene: TRBV5-1; clone size: -; D gene: -; CDR3 protein: CASSLAGAAETQYF; CDR3 DNA: TGCGCCAGCAGCTTGGCGGGGGCGGCAGAGACCCAGTACTTC
J gene: TRBJ2-7; V gene: TRBV7-6; clone size: once; D gene: TRBD1; CDR3 protein: CASSWGGDRGLRYEQYF; CDR3 DNA: TGTGCCAGCAGCTGGGGGGGCGACAGGGGGCTTAGGTACGAGCAGTACTTC
J gene: TRBJ2-3; V gene: TRBV5-1; clone size: -; D gene: TRBD2; CDR3 protein: CASSLASGGLDTQYF; CDR3 DNA: TGCGCCAGCAGCTTGGCCTCGGGGGGGCTCGATACGCAGTATTTT
J gene: TRBJ1-5; V gene: TRBV7-8; clone size: -; D gene: -; CDR3 protein: CASSLSPGERPQHF; CDR3 DNA: TGTGCCAGCAGCTTATCACCCGGAGAGCGGCCCCAGCATTTT
J gene: TRBJ2-3; V gene: TRBV5-1; clone size: -; D gene: -; CDR3 protein: CASSREGQGTDTQYF; CDR3 DNA: TGCGCCAGCAGCCGGGAGGGACAGGGCACAGATACGCAGTATTTT
J gene: TRBJ2-7; V gene: TRBV29-1; clone size: -; D gene: -; CDR3 protein: CSVEGQGAGLGAYEQYF; CDR3 DNA: TGCAGCGTTGAGGGGCAGGGCGCAGGTCTAGGAGCCTACGAGCAGTACTTC
J gene: TRBJ1-4; V gene: TRBV10-1; clone size: -; D gene: -; CDR3 protein: CASSRGSNEKLFF; CDR3 DNA: TGCGCCAGCAGCCGCGGAAGTAATGAAAAACTGTTTTTT
J gene: TRBJ1-1; V gene: TRBV28; clone size: -; D gene: -; CDR3 protein: CASSFLSLGDTEAFF; CDR3 DNA: TGTGCCAGCAGTTTCCTTTCCTTGGGGGACACTGAAGCTTTCTTT
J gene: TRBJ2-4; V gene: TRBV6-5; clone size: -; D gene: -; CDR3 protein: CASSYSEGAKNIQYF; CDR3 DNA: TGTGCCAGCAGTTACTCGGAAGGGGCCAAAAACATTCAGTACTTC
J gene: TRBJ1-1; V gene: TRBV5-1; clone size: -; D gene: -; CDR3 protein: CASSLGDNTEAFF; CDR3 DNA: TGCGCCAGCAGCTTGGGGGACAACACTGAAGCTTTCTTT
J gene: TRBJ1-5; V gene: TRBV30; clone size: few; D gene: -; CDR3 protein: CAWTLGGNQPQHF; CDR3 DNA: TGTGCCTGGACCTTAGGGGGCAATCAGCCCCAGCATTTT
J gene: TRBJ1-1; V gene: TRBV6-5; clone size: once; D gene: TRBD1; CDR3 protein: CASQPPRGRNTEAFF; CDR3 DNA: TGTGCCAGCCAACCCCCAAGGGGGCGGAACACTGAAGCTTTCTTT
J gene: TRBJ1-4; V gene: TRBV5-1; clone size: -; D gene: TRBD1; CDR3 protein: CASSMTTGTGGEKLFF; CDR3 DNA: TGCGCCAGCAGCATGACGACCGGGACAGGGGGTGAAAAACTGTTTTTT
J gene: TRBJ2-3; V gene: TRBV29-1; clone size: -; D gene: -; CDR3 protein: CSVAGRLISDTQYF; CDR3 DNA: TGCAGCGTTGCCGGACGGCTTATTTCAGATACGCAGTATTTT
J gene: TRBJ2-1; V gene: TRBV11-2; clone size: once; D gene: TRBD2; CDR3 protein: CASSLVAGEFNEQFF; CDR3 DNA: TGTGCCAGCAGCCTAGTGGCGGGGGAGTTCAATGAGCAGTTCTTC
J gene: TRBJ2-7; V gene: TRBV5-1; clone size: few; D gene: -; CDR3 protein: CASSEQGSSYEQYF; CDR3 DNA: TGCGCCAGCTCCGAGCAGGGCAGCTCCTACGAGCAGTACTTC
J gene: TRBJ2-7; V gene: TRBV5-5; clone size: once; D gene: -; CDR3 protein: CASSLGWRNEQYF; CDR3 DNA: TGTGCCAGCAGCTTGGGCTGGCGGAACGAGCAGTACTTC
J gene: TRBJ1-2; V gene: TRBV7-2; clone size: -; D gene: -; CDR3 protein: CASSLVLNSNYGYTF; CDR3 DNA: TGTGCCAGCAGCTTAGTACTCAACTCTAACTATGGCTACACCTTC
J gene: TRBJ2-3; V gene: TRBV5-1; clone size: -; D gene: -; CDR3 protein: CASSQKGQITDTQYF; CDR3 DNA: TGCGCCAGCAGCCAGAAGGGACAAATCACAGATACGCAGTATTTT
J gene: TRBJ1-4; V gene: TRBV27; clone size: -; D gene: -; CDR3 protein: CASSLRWGITNEKLFF; CDR3 DNA: TGTGCCAGCAGTTTAAGGTGGGGGATAACTAATGAAAAACTGTTTTTT
J gene: TRBJ2-3; V gene: TRBV7-9; clone size: once; D gene: TRBD1; CDR3 protein: CASSPGTGVNTQYF; CDR3 DNA: TGTGCCAGCAGCCCCGGGACAGGGGTTAATACGCAGTATTTT
J gene: TRBJ2-7; V gene: TRBV7-9; clone size: -; D gene: TRBD1; CDR3 protein: CASTTMTGSTFEQYF; CDR3 DNA: TGTGCCAGCACCACCATGACAGGGTCAACTTTCGAGCAGTACTTC
J gene: TRBJ2-7; V gene: TRBV9; clone size: -; D gene: -; CDR3 protein: CASSRDSSYEQYF; CDR3 DNA: TGTGCCAGCAGCCGCGACAGCTCCTACGAGCAGTACTTC
J gene: TRBJ1-5; V gene: TRBV5-1; clone size: -; D gene: -; CDR3 protein: CASSLSSGYNQPQHF; CDR3 DNA: TGCGCCAGCAGCTTGAGTTCAGGGTACAATCAGCCCCAGCATTTT
J gene: TRBJ2-2; V gene: TRBV28; clone size: -; D gene: TRBD2; CDR3 protein: CASRVAGVLSGELFF; CDR3 DNA: TGTGCCAGCAGGGTAGCGGGGGTGCTCTCCGGGGAGCTGTTTTTT
J gene: TRBJ2-5; V gene: TRBV7-9; clone size: -; D gene: -; CDR3 protein: CASSFNREGETQYF; CDR3 DNA: TGTGCCAGCAGCTTCAACAGGGAGGGCGAGACCCAGTACTTC
J gene: TRBJ2-1; V gene: TRBV5-1; clone size: -; D gene: TRBD1; CDR3 protein: CASSLQGAPYNEQFF; CDR3 DNA: TGCGCCAGCAGCTTACAGGGGGCCCCCTACAATGAGCAGTTCTTC
J gene: TRBJ2-3; V gene: TRBV7-8; clone size: -; D gene: TRBD2; CDR3 protein: CASSLVRASGGNTDTQYF; CDR3 DNA: TGTGCCAGCAGCTTAGTTCGGGCTAGCGGGGGGAACACAGATACGCAGTATTTT
J gene: TRBJ1-3; V gene: TRBV21-1; clone size: few; D gene: -; CDR3 protein: CASSRRDIKSGNTIYF; CDR3 DNA: TGTGCCAGCAGCAGGCGGGACATCAAGTCTGGAAACACCATATATTTT
J gene: TRBJ2-1; V gene: TRBV10-1; clone size: -; D gene: -; CDR3 protein: CASSDKGNEQFF; CDR3 DNA: TGCGCCAGCAGTGATAAGGGGAATGAGCAGTTCTTC
J gene: TRBJ1-2; V gene: TRBV11-2; clone size: -; D gene: TRBD1; CDR3 protein: CASSPLRGRGASGYGYTF; CDR3 DNA: TGTGCCAGCAGCCCACTACGGGGCAGGGGGGCGAGTGGTTATGGCTACACCTTC
J gene: TRBJ1-1; V gene: TRBV7-3; clone size: -; D gene: -; CDR3 protein: CASRRTANTEAFF; CDR3 DNA: TGTGCCAGCAGACGGACAGCGAACACTGAAGCTTTCTTT
J gene: TRBJ1-2; V gene: TRBV6-5; clone size: once; D gene: TRBD1; CDR3 protein: CASSYSTDRAGYGYTF; CDR3 DNA: TGTGCCAGCAGTTATAGCACCGACAGGGCGGGCTATGGCTACACCTTC
J gene: TRBJ2-7; V gene: TRBV11-2; clone size: -; D gene: TRBD1; CDR3 protein: CASSRAAGTGFDEQYF; CDR3 DNA: TGTGCCAGCAGCCGGGCTGCCGGGACAGGGTTCGACGAGCAGTACTTC
J gene: TRBJ1-2; V gene: TRBV25-1; clone size: -; D gene: -; CDR3 protein: CASSDGSPAYYGYTF; CDR3 DNA: TGTGCCAGCAGTGACGGTTCACCGGCCTACTATGGCTACACCTTC
J gene: TRBJ2-2; V gene: TRBV5-6; clone size: -; D gene: TRBD1; CDR3 protein: CASSLPGQRITGELFF; CDR3 DNA: TGTGCCAGCAGCTTGCCGGGACAGCGTATTACCGGGGAGCTGTTTTTT
J gene: TRBJ2-5; V gene: TRBV4-2; clone size: -; D gene: TRBD2; CDR3 protein: CASSQFSGGGETQYF; CDR3 DNA: TGTGCCAGCAGCCAATTCAGCGGGGGGGGAGAGACCCAGTACTTC
J gene: TRBJ2-2; V gene: TRBV27; clone size: -; D gene: TRBD2; CDR3 protein: CASSLRLAGFANTGELFF; CDR3 DNA: TGTGCCAGCAGTTTAAGACTAGCGGGGTTCGCGAACACCGGGGAGCTGTTTTTT
J gene: TRBJ1-3; V gene: TRBV19; clone size: few; D gene: -; CDR3 protein: CASTGRQGAGNTIYF; CDR3 DNA: TGTGCCAGTACTGGCAGGCAAGGGGCTGGAAACACCATATATTTT
J gene: TRBJ2-7; V gene: TRBV5-1; clone size: -; D gene: TRBD1; CDR3 protein: CASSWDRYEQYF; CDR3 DNA: TGCGCCAGCAGCTGGGACAGGTACGAGCAGTACTTC
J gene: TRBJ2-3; V gene: TRBV6-5; clone size: -; D gene: -; CDR3 protein: CASSAPITDTQYF; CDR3 DNA: TGTGCCAGCAGTGCACCAATCACAGATACGCAGTATTTT
J gene: TRBJ1-5; V gene: TRBV5-1; clone size: -; D gene: -; CDR3 protein: CASSLDSAINQPQHF; CDR3 DNA: TGCGCCAGCAGCTTGGACTCGGCCATCAATCAGCCCCAGCATTTT
J gene: TRBJ1-5; V gene: TRBV6-1; clone size: -; D gene: -; CDR3 protein: CASSLRNYQPQHF; CDR3 DNA: TGTGCCAGCAGCCTCAGAAATTATCAGCCCCAGCATTTT
J gene: TRBJ1-2; V gene: TRBV5-1; clone size: once; D gene: -; CDR3 protein: CASSLGFGTVDGYTF; CDR3 DNA: TGCGCCAGCAGCTTGGGGTTCGGGACGGTGGATGGCTACACCTTC
J gene: TRBJ1-5; V gene: TRBV19; clone size: -; D gene: -; CDR3 protein: CASSIIHRVNQPQHF; CDR3 DNA: TGTGCCAGTAGTATAATTCACAGGGTCAATCAGCCCCAGCATTTT
J gene: TRBJ2-7; V gene: TRBV6-1; clone size: -; D gene: -; CDR3 protein: CASSEAGVSYEQYF; CDR3 DNA: TGTGCCAGCAGTGAAGCTGGGGTCTCCTACGAGCAGTACTTC
J gene: TRBJ2-1; V gene: TRBV10-3; clone size: -; D gene: -; CDR3 protein: CAISEPKSSVDEQFF; CDR3 DNA: TGTGCCATCAGTGAGCCAAAATCTAGCGTGGATGAGCAGTTCTTC
J gene: TRBJ2-3; V gene: TRBV5-1; clone size: -; D gene: -; CDR3 protein: CASSLAGGSTDTQYF; CDR3 DNA: TGCGCCAGCAGCTTGGCAGGGGGGAGCACAGATACGCAGTATTTT
J gene: TRBJ2-2; V gene: TRBV4-2; clone size: -; D gene: -; CDR3 protein: CASSPEDLSGELFF; CDR3 DNA: TGTGCCAGCAGCCCCGAGGACCTATCCGGGGAGCTGTTTTTT
J gene: TRBJ2-3; V gene: TRBV6-6; clone size: -; D gene: -; CDR3 protein: CASLVENRNTQYF; CDR3 DNA: TGTGCCAGCTTGGTAGAGAATCGGAATACGCAGTATTTT